This TCR beta chain originates from a study of control samples from healthy donors and cancer patients. Clones were read by immunoSEQ multiplex PCR, and TCRdb kept only the in-frame ones, dropping some. The sample records 350,000 to 450,000 clones, 80% to 95% being singletons. The CDR3 has 15 amino acids. CDR1 and CDR2 (germline): MNHEY, SMNVEV (reference sequence). Trimming stripped 0 bases from V and 6 bases from J, with 14 bases between. The source of this sequence is a man aged 35-49 years with head and neck cancer. The rearrangement links TRBV27 to TRBJ1-2, with D possibly being TRBD1 (6 bases). The material sequenced was PBMCs. CDR3 in DNA: TGTGCCAGCAGTTTATCACGACAGGATAGAAATGGCTACACCTTC. Amino acids: CASSLSRQDRNGYTF.